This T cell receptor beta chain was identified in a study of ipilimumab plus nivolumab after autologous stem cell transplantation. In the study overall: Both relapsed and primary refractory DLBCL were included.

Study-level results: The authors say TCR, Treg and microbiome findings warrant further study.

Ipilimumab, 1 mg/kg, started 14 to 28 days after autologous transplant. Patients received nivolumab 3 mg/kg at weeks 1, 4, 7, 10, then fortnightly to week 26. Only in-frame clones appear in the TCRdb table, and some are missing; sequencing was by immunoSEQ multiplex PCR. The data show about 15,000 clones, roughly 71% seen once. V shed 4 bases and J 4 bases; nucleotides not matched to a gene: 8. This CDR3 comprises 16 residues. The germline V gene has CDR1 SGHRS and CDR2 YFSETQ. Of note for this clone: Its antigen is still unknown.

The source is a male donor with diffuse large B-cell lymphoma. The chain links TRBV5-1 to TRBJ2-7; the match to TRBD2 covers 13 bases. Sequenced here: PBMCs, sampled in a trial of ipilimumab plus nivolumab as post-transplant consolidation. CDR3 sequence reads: CASSLPPGLAGYEQYF. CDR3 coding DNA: TGCGCCAGCAGCCTCCCGCCGGGACTAGCGGGGTACGAGCAGTACTTC.